The 9 T cell receptor beta chains listed next were all sequenced from one sample in a study of blood T cell repertoires in COVID-19. Using immunoSEQ multiplex PCR, the repertoire was profiled, and TCRdb retains in-frame clones only, with some absent. The sample yields fewer than 400,000 clones, around nine tenths seen once. The specimen was peripheral blood. The receptors were sampled from a woman in her thirties with COVID-19, enrolled during active disease.

V and J are TRBV7-2 and TRBJ1-2; D gene uncertain. CDR1 is SGHTA and CDR2 is FQGNSA in the germline V gene. Trimming left V 5 bases short and J 8 bases short, with 12 bases between. CDR3 length: 12 amino acids. The chain's CDR3 is CASSLPGLGYTF. CDR3 sequence (DNA): TGTGCCAGCAGCCTCCCGGGATTGGGCTACACCTTC.

This chain uses TRBV10-3 with TRBJ1-2; TRBD1 matches 11 bases. The germline gives CDR1 ENHRY, CDR2 SYGVKD. The CDR3 runs to 16 residues. V lost 3 bases to trimming and J lost 4 bases; unmatched junction nucleotides: 7. CDR3 coding DNA: TGTGCCATCAGTGACCCAGGACAGGGGGCACTCTATGGCTACACCTTC. It is translated as CAISDPGQGALYGYTF.

This chain uses TRBV5-4 with TRBJ2-5; 11 bases line up with TRBD2. Germline CDR1 and CDR2: SGHNT and YYREEE (reference sequence). This CDR3 has 16 amino acids. With V trimmed by 1 base and J by 5 bases, 7 bases remained unmatched. CDR3 in DNA: TGTGCCAGCAGCTTGCTAGCGGGGGGTCTGGGGGAGACCCAGTACTTC. Protein product: CASSLLAGGLGETQYF. Full variable domain (rest looked up from reference TRBV5-4 and TRBJ2-5): ETGVTQSPTHLIKTRGQQVTLRCSSQSGHNTVSWYQQALGQGPQFIFQYYREEENGRGNFPPRFSGLQFPNYSSELNVNALELDDSALYLCASSLLAGGLGETQYFGPGTRLLVL.

This chain links TRBV5-8 with TRBJ2-2, with TRBD2 matching over 8 bases. Per germline, CDR1 SGHTS and CDR2 YDEGEE. J was trimmed by 6 bases and V by 0 bases; bases with no gene match: 7. The CDR3 is 16 residues long. The CDR3 loop is CASSLVLADYSGELFF. The CDR3 DNA reads as TGTGCCAGCAGCTTGGTACTAGCGGACTACTCCGGGGAGCTGTTTTTT.

The count of this clone is one. The chain joins TRBV6-5 to TRBJ1-5, with a tentative D call TRBD1 (6 bases). The V gene lost 6 bases and the J gene lost 4 bases, with 16 bases spanning the gap. Germline V gene lookup returns CDR1 MNHEY and CDR2 SVGAGI. The CDR3 length is 15 residues. CDR3: CASRYRDNPNQPQHF. CDR3 sequence (DNA): TGTGCCAGCAGATATCGGGACAACCCTAATCAGCCCCAGCATTTT.

V is TRBV6-6 and J is TRBJ1-6; D possibly corresponds to TRBD1 (5 bases). In germline, CDR1 is MNHNY, CDR2 SVGAGI (reference sequence). V dropped 6 bases and J dropped 7 bases, with 16 bases sitting between them. The CDR3 totals 15 residues. DNA of the CDR3: TGTGCCAGCAGACTTCGACAGACCCCGAATTCACCCCTCCACTTT. Its protein is CASRLRQTPNSPLHF.

The rearrangement joins TRBV5-1 to TRBJ2-1; D perhaps matches TRBD1 (8 bases). The CDR3 sequence is 13 residues long. The V and J ends lost 2 bases and 10 bases respectively, with 13 bases between them. CDR1 is SGHRS and CDR2 is YFSETQ in the germline V gene. The DNA for the CDR3 is TGCGCCAGCAGCTTTGGACAGGGAGGGGAGCAGTTCTTC. Translation: CASSFGQGGEQFF.

This rearrangement joins TRBV7-2 to TRBJ1-5, with D possibly being TRBD1 (5 bases). Trimming cost V 5 bases and J 7 bases, with 12 bases left between them. The CDR3 runs 13 residues. The germline CDR1 and CDR2 sequences are SGHTA and FQGNSA. This CDR3 is CASSRNGGQPQHF. In DNA form, the CDR3 reads TGTGCCAGCAGCCGGAACGGGGGGCAGCCCCAGCATTTT.

The rearrangement uses TRBV28 and TRBJ2-1; 8 bases fit TRBD2. Per germline, CDR1 MDHEN and CDR2 SYDVKM. The length of the CDR3 is 17 residues. The J segment lost 0 bases and the V segment lost 5 bases, leaving 9 bases of the junction unmatched. The CDR3 reads CASSTPRSGGSYNEQFF. CDR3 bases: TGTGCCAGCAGTACTCCCCGAAGCGGGGGCTCCTACAATGAGCAGTTCTTC.